Each of the 27 T cell receptor beta chains below was sequenced from the same sample in a study of blood T cell repertoires in COVID-19. Repertoires were generated with immunoSEQ multiplex PCR, while TCRdb's copy carries only in-frame clones and drops some. Seen here are roughly 250,000 clones, 80% to 85% observed once, and the top ten hold 9.5% to 15%. Sequences were obtained from peripheral blood. Every receptor here comes from a woman aged 55-70 years with active or convalescent COVID-19.

As for this clone: One end of the junction fails to match germline, which may point to a read error. The rearrangement uses TRBV4-1 and TRBJ2-1; 15 bases map to TRBD2. The CDR3 is 13 amino acids. The germline CDR1 and CDR2 sequences are MGHRA and YSYEKL. The CDR3 nucleotides read TGCGCCAGCAGCCAGGGACTAGCGGGGGGTTCACTCTTC. Protein sequence: CASSQGLAGGSLF.

V and J are TRBV12-2 and TRBJ1-2; the DNA was not used to check the table's D call, TRBD1. TRBV12-2 is a pseudogene locus. The CDR3 extends over 13 amino acids. The CDR3, as DNA: TGTGCAAGTCGCTTAGCGCCAGACTATGGCTACACCTTC. Its protein is CASRLAPDYGYTF.

This clone was picked up a small number of times. CDR3 residues: CASSLQVPGANVLTF. CDR3 bases: TGCGCCAGCAGCCTCCAGGTCCCTGGGGCCAACGTCCTGACTTTC. The rearrangement joins TRBV5-1 to TRBJ2-6; D remains unclear. The germline V gene encodes CDR1 SGHRS and CDR2 YFSETQ. The CDR3 length is 15 residues. V lost 4 bases and J 2 bases, leaving 10 bases between the germline ends. The variable domain in full, completed from reference TRBV5-1 and TRBJ2-6, reads KAGVTQTPRYLIKTRGQQVTLSCSPISGHRSVSWYQQTPGQGLQFLFEYFSETQRNKGNFPGRFSGRQFSNSRSEMNVSTLELGDSALYLCASSLQVPGANVLTFGAGSRLTVL.

J is TRBJ2-2 and V is TRBV12-3 or TRBV12-4, with D perhaps matching TRBD1 (5 bases). Trimming removed 6 bases at V and 6 bases at J, with 8 bases between. This CDR3 has 12 amino acids. The CDR3 loop reads CASSWGAGELFF. CDR3 bases: TGTGCCAGCAGCTGGGGCGCCGGGGAGCTGTTTTTT.

The rearrangement links TRBV19 to TRBJ2-3; TRBD2 agrees at 10 bases. Germline V gene lookup returns CDR1 LNHDA and CDR2 SQIVND (reference sequence). The CDR3 length is 16 residues. V shed 5 bases, J shed 5 bases, and the junction held 10 bases outside the gene matches. The CDR3 loop is CASSPKSGGAGDTQYF. CDR3 bases: TGTGCCAGTAGTCCCAAAAGCGGGGGGGCCGGAGATACGCAGTATTTT.

The V and J genes are TRBV5-1 and TRBJ1-1; D might be TRBD1 (5 bases). CDR1 is SGHRS and CDR2 is YFSETQ in the germline V gene. The CDR3 runs to 15 residues. V was cut by 4 bases and J by 1 base, with 14 bases left in between. CDR3 DNA sequence: TGCGCCAGCAGCCCTGGGGGGTTCCCGAACACTGAAGCTTTCTTT. Amino acid sequence: CASSPGGFPNTEAFF.

This rearrangement joins TRBV9 to TRBJ1-3; D call uncertain. Germline values: CDR1 SGDLS, CDR2 YYNGEE. CDR3 length: 15 amino acids. The V and J ends lost 0 bases and 3 bases respectively, with 10 bases between them. CDR3 sequence reads: CASSVDDTGGNTIYF. The DNA of the CDR3 is TGTGCCAGCAGCGTAGATGATACGGGTGGAAACACCATATATTTT. Full variable domain (rest looked up from reference TRBV9 and TRBJ1-3): DSGVTQTPKHLITATGQRVTLRCSPRSGDLSVYWYQQSLDQGLQFLIQYYNGEERAKGNILERFSAQQFPDLHSELNLSSLELGDSALYFCASSVDDTGGNTIYFGEGSWLTVV.

This clone has a handful of counts. The chain uses TRBV4-2 and TRBJ1-5; D remains ambiguous. CDR3 length equals 15 residues. Trimming shortened V by 1 base and J by 0 bases, and 7 bases separated the two germline ends. The germline CDR1 and CDR2 sequences are LGHNA and YNFKEQ. CDR3 sequence (DNA): TGTGCCAGCAGCCAAGGAGATGTTAGCAATCAGCCCCAGCATTTT. Protein: CASSQGDVSNQPQHF.

The chain links TRBV29-1 to TRBJ1-2; a weak D match, TRBD1 (6 bases). The CDR3 length is 15 residues. Trimming left V 0 bases short and J 3 bases short, with 14 bases between. CDR1 SQVTM and CDR2 ANQGSEA come from the germline V gene. This CDR3 reads CSVEEGAQTYYGYTF. CDR3 DNA sequence: TGCAGCGTTGAAGAGGGGGCACAGACATACTATGGCTACACCTTC.

This clone showed up just once. The rearrangement uses TRBV9 and TRBJ2-1; 10 bases match TRBD2. The CDR3 consists of 15 residues. The germline gives CDR1 SGDLS, CDR2 YYNGEE. V shed 3 bases, J shed 8 bases, and the junction held 8 bases outside the gene matches. The DNA of the CDR3 is TGTGCCAGCAGCGAAGCGGGGGGGCTAGGCGATGAGCAGTTCTTC. This encodes CASSEAGGLGDEQFF.

The chain's CDR3 is CASSPPGGWDEQFF. CDR3 nucleotide sequence: TGTGCCAGTAGTCCCCCAGGAGGGTGGGATGAGCAGTTCTTC. The chain joins TRBV19 to TRBJ2-1; tentative D call: TRBD2 (6 bases). This CDR3 has 14 residues. The germline V and J ends were trimmed by 5 bases and 8 bases, with 16 bases remaining between them. Per the germline V gene, CDR1 is LNHDA and CDR2 is SQIVND (reference sequence).

This clone occurred a few times. V gene TRBV10-3 combines with J gene TRBJ1-2, with D tentatively TRBD1 (6 bases). There are 12 residues in the CDR3. Trimming stripped 4 bases from V and 6 bases from J, with 9 bases between. Germline V gene lookup returns CDR1 ENHRY and CDR2 SYGVKD. The chain's CDR3 is CAISGAGDGYTF. In nucleotides, the CDR3 is TGTGCCATCAGTGGCGCAGGGGATGGCTACACCTTC.

The chain has TRBV3-1 (or the pseudogene TRBV3-2) and TRBJ2-3, with TRBD2 matching 9 bases. The CDR3 is 15 residues long. V lost 4 bases, J lost 5 bases, and 7 bases stayed unmatched. Germline CDR1 is LGHDT and CDR2 is YNNKEL (reference sequence). In DNA, the CDR3 is TGTGCCAGCAGCCTGGCGGGGGGGAAGGAAGATACGCAGTATTTT. Translating gives CASSLAGGKEDTQYF.

The chain uses TRBV5-6 and TRBJ1-2, with D maybe TRBD1 (6 bases). CDR3 length: 15 residues. V dropped 3 bases and J dropped 4 bases, with 16 bases sitting between them. Germline assignment: CDR1 SGHDT and CDR2 YYEEEE. CDR3 DNA: TGTGCCAGCAGCTCGAACAGGGCCCCTTTCTATGGCTACACCTTC. Protein product: CASSSNRAPFYGYTF.

The chain recombines TRBV30 with TRBJ1-5; perhaps TRBD1 as D (6 bases). This CDR3 spans 15 amino acids. Between the trimmed V and J ends, which lost 0 bases and 7 bases, there was a span of 16 bases. CDR1 and CDR2 (germline): GTSNPN, SVGIG (reference sequence). CDR3 DNA sequence: TGTGCCTGGAGTGTAGGGGGAGTCGTAGGGCAGCCCCAGCATTTT. Protein: CAWSVGGVVGQPQHF.

The genes are TRBV5-1 and TRBJ1-1; TRBD1 might be the D (6 bases). Germline lookup yields CDR1 SGHRS and CDR2 YFSETQ. Trimming left V 4 bases short and J 5 bases short, with 18 bases between. The CDR3 covers 15 residues. CDR3 bases: TGCGCCAGCAGCCCAGAAACGGGACAAAAGACTGAAGCTTTCTTT. It yields the protein CASSPETGQKTEAFF.

DNA for the CDR3: TGTGCCAGCAGTGAACTGACAACTGGAAACACCATATATTTT. Translating gives CASSELTTGNTIYF. The rearrangement links TRBV2 to TRBJ1-3, with no clear D. The CDR3 length is 14 residues. V shed 2 bases and J shed 2 bases, with 7 bases lying between them. Germline assignment: CDR1 SNHLY and CDR2 FYNNEI.

This clone showed up just once. The chain combines TRBV7-9 with TRBJ2-7, with D possibly being TRBD2 (5 bases). Germline V gene data show CDR1 as SEHNR and CDR2 as FQNEAQ (reference sequence). The V and J ends lost 1 base and 4 bases respectively, with 14 bases between them. The CDR3 runs 15 residues. CDR3 nucleotide sequence: TGTGCCAGCAGCTTAGGGTCCAGCGGATGGTACGAGCAGTACTTC. This gives the protein CASSLGSSGWYEQYF.

V and J are TRBV5-1 and TRBJ1-6; 9 nucleotides match TRBD1. The CDR3 runs to 20 residues. V gave up 3 bases and J gave up 3 bases; unmatched junction bases: 16. Germline-derived CDR1 and CDR2 are SGHRS and YFSETQ. This CDR3 is CASSSSPGQGRRYYNSPLHF. CDR3 nucleotide sequence: TGCGCCAGCAGCTCTTCCCCCGGACAGGGGCGCCGGTACTATAATTCACCCCTCCACTTT. The full variable domain, rest sourced from reference TRBV5-1 and TRBJ1-6, is KAGVTQTPRYLIKTRGQQVTLSCSPISGHRSVSWYQQTPGQGLQFLFEYFSETQRNKGNFPGRFSGRQFSNSRSEMNVSTLELGDSALYLCASSSSPGQGRRYYNSPLHFGNGTRLTVT.

The DNA of the CDR3 is TGTGCCAGCAGCCACCTTGGGCTGGGCTACACCTTC. It encodes CASSHLGLGYTF. The rearrangement links TRBV3-1 (or the pseudogene TRBV3-2) to TRBJ1-2; D unresolved. The CDR3 has 12 residues. Germline V gene lookup returns CDR1 LGHDT and CDR2 YNNKEL (reference sequence). V was trimmed by 3 bases and J by 8 bases, leaving 10 bases between them.

This clone was picked up a small number of times. The chain uses TRBV30 and TRBJ2-2, with D perhaps matching TRBD2 (5 bases). The CDR3 sequence is 15 residues long. Trimming left V 1 base short and J 2 bases short, with 11 bases between. Germline V gene sequence: CDR1 GTSNPN, CDR2 SVGIG (reference sequence). In DNA, the CDR3 is TGTGCCTGGAGTGATACGGGGTCCAACACCGGGGAGCTGTTTTTT. Protein: CAWSDTGSNTGELFF.

The chain recombines TRBV29-1 with TRBJ1-1, with 10 positions matching TRBD1. The germline V gene has CDR1 SQVTM and CDR2 ANQGSEA. The CDR3 covers 12 residues. V was pared by 7 bases and J by 7 bases, with 6 bases of the junction left unmatched. CDR3 sequence (DNA): TGCAGCGCCATAGGGACAGGGGTTGAAGCTTTCTTT. As protein: CSAIGTGVEAFF. The full variable domain, in which reference TRBV29-1 and TRBJ1-1 provide the parts outside the CDR3, is SAVISQKPSRDICQRGTSLTIQCQVDSQVTMMFWYRQQPGQSLTLIATANQGSEATYESGFVIDKFPISRPNLTFSTLTVSNMSPEDSSIYLCSAIGTGVEAFFGQGTRLTVV.

The rearrangement links TRBV5-6 to TRBJ2-2, with D perhaps matching TRBD1 (6 bases). Germline CDR1 is SGHDT and CDR2 is YYEEEE. V was trimmed by 2 bases and J by 1 base, leaving 12 bases between them. The CDR3 is 16 residues long. The CDR3 loop is CASSFGVTGNTGELFF. The CDR3 DNA reads as TGTGCCAGCAGCTTCGGCGTGACAGGGAACACCGGGGAGCTGTTTTTT.

The chain couples TRBV19 to TRBJ1-1, with TRBD1 identical over 7 bases. The CDR3 has 14 amino acids. V shed 6 bases and J 4 bases; nucleotides not matched to a gene: 8. CDR1 and CDR2 from the germline V gene are LNHDA and SQIVND (reference sequence). The CDR3 sequence: CASSTGVGGTEAFF. Here the CDR3 DNA reads TGTGCCAGTAGCACAGGGGTTGGGGGCACTGAAGCTTTCTTT.

The chain employs TRBV15 and TRBJ1-2; D is unclear. V dropped 0 bases and J dropped 0 bases, with 11 bases sitting between them. Germline loops: CDR1 LNHNV, CDR2 YYDKDF (reference sequence). The CDR3 extends over 16 amino acids. The CDR3 loop is CATSRDHLIANYGYTF. CDR3 DNA: TGTGCCACCAGCAGAGATCATCTTATAGCTAACTATGGCTACACCTTC.

This clone has more than one count but fewer than ten. The chain recombines TRBV28 with TRBJ2-1; 12 bases agree with TRBD1. Germline V gene sequence: CDR1 MDHEN, CDR2 SYDVKM. J was trimmed by 9 bases and V by 3 bases; bases with no gene match: 6. The CDR3 has 15 amino acids. CDR3 nucleotides: TGTGCCAGCAGTTTCTGGGGGACAGGGGGCGGTGAGCAGTTCTTC. Residues: CASSFWGTGGGEQFF.

This clone occurred once. The rearrangement uses TRBV2 and TRBJ2-5; 8 bases fit TRBD2. Trimming took 3 bases from V and 0 from J; bases not matched to a gene: 6. The CDR3 sequence is 16 residues long. CDR1 and CDR2 from the germline V gene are SNHLY and FYNNEI. The CDR3 reads CASSEGVAGYQETQYF. The DNA for the CDR3 is TGTGCCAGCAGTGAGGGGGTAGCGGGGTACCAAGAGACCCAGTACTTC.